The 18 T cell receptor beta chains below all came from one sample that was sequenced in a study of T cell changes during pregnancy in multiple sclerosis. Some clones are missing from TCRdb's copy, which holds only in-frame ones; the method was immunoSEQ multiplex PCR. The sample lists about 44,000 clones, 80% to 90% occurring once. The source material was CD4+ T cells from peripheral blood mononuclear cells, sampled after pregnancy. The source of these receptors is a female donor with multiple sclerosis, enrolled in a pregnancy study.

The rearrangement links TRBV27 to TRBJ2-7; weak D call: TRBD2 (6 bases). This CDR3 is 15 amino acids long. CDR1 is MNHEY, CDR2 SMNVEV, per germline (reference sequence). V was shortened by 8 bases and J by 2 bases, with 19 bases between the two germline ends. The DNA for the CDR3 is TGTGCCAGCTCCTCCATTAGCGGCAAGACCTACGAGCAGTACTTC. It yields the protein CASSSISGKTYEQYF.

This clone was seen only a few times. V usage is TRBV19 and J usage is TRBJ2-2; TRBD1 aligns across 9 bases. The germline CDR1 and CDR2 sequences are LNHDA and SQIVND (reference sequence). Losses at the gene ends were 7 bases for V and 7 bases for J; bases not matched to a gene: 10. The CDR3 is 15 amino acids. The CDR3 region has the DNA TGTGCCAGTACGGGGACAGGGAGGATGAGCGGGGAGCTGTTTTTT. Protein: CASTGTGRMSGELFF.

The chain uses TRBV7-9 and TRBJ1-5, with 7 bases lining up with TRBD1. The V gene's germline CDR1 is SEHNR and CDR2 FQNEAQ (reference sequence). This CDR3 has 16 residues. The junction had 9 bases not matched to a gene; V was cut back by 5 bases and J by 2 bases. CDR3 DNA: TGTGCCAGCAGCGCCTCGACAGGGTTGGGCAATCAGCCCCAGCATTTT. Amino acids: CASSASTGLGNQPQHF.

The chain is built from TRBV5-1 and TRBJ1-5; D is ambiguous. The V end was cut by 2 bases, the J end by 7 bases, with 13 bases between. Germline V lookup: CDR1 SGHRS, CDR2 YFSETQ. The CDR3 is 14 amino acids. The CDR3 loop is CASSFRGGGQPQHF. The CDR3 bases are TGCGCCAGCAGCTTTCGAGGCGGCGGGCAGCCCCAGCATTTT.

The rearrangement uses TRBV6-1 and TRBJ2-2, with 9 nucleotides matching TRBD1. The J segment lost 3 bases and the V segment lost 0 bases, leaving 11 bases of the junction unmatched. This CDR3 has 19 residues. Germline loops: CDR1 MNHNS, CDR2 SASEGT. The CDR3 protein is CASSEALLSGTGYTGELFF. The CDR3 nucleotides read TGTGCCAGCAGTGAAGCGCTTCTATCTGGGACAGGGTACACCGGGGAGCTGTTTTTT.

The V call is TRBV9, the J call TRBJ1-3; D gene uncertain. Germline assignment: CDR1 SGDLS and CDR2 YYNGEE. The CDR3 totals 16 residues. With 0 bases removed from V and 4 bases from J, the gap between germline ends came to 14 bases. The CDR3 region is CASSVGRNARGNTIYF. The CDR3 coding sequence is TGTGCCAGCAGCGTAGGGAGGAATGCGAGAGGAAACACCATATATTTT. Based on the CDR3 plus reference TRBV9 and TRBJ1-3, the full variable domain is DSGVTQTPKHLITATGQRVTLRCSPRSGDLSVYWYQQSLDQGLQFLIQYYNGEERAKGNILERFSAQQFPDLHSELNLSSLELGDSALYFCASSVGRNARGNTIYFGEGSWLTVV.

The V gene is TRBV18, the J gene TRBJ2-7, with 8 positions matching TRBD1. Germline CDR1 and CDR2: KGHSH and LQKENI. This CDR3 has 14 residues. Unmatched junction bases numbered 7, after V lost 4 bases and J lost 5 bases. In DNA, the CDR3 is TGTGCCAGCTCACGGACAGGGCCGGACGACGAGCAGTACTTC. Translating it yields CASSRTGPDDEQYF.

The count of this clone is one. The V call is TRBV18, the J call TRBJ2-5; TRBD1 matches 8 bases. This CDR3 has 17 residues. V shed 1 base, J shed 4 bases, and the junction held 11 bases outside the gene matches. CDR1 and CDR2 from the germline V gene are KGHSH and LQKENI. Here the CDR3 reads CASSPQNHKDRAETQYF. In nucleotides, the CDR3 is TGTGCCAGCTCACCACAGAATCATAAGGACAGGGCAGAGACCCAGTACTTC.

In DNA, the CDR3 is TGTGCCAGCAGTTCCTTAAGACTGAATAAGAACACTGAAGCTTTCTTT. This encodes CASSSLRLNKNTEAFF. This sequence joins TRBV6-6 and TRBJ1-1; D is uncertain. This CDR3 contains 16 residues. V lost 4 bases, J lost 1 base, and 16 bases lay in between. Germline V gene lookup returns CDR1 MNHNY and CDR2 SVGAGI (reference sequence).

This chain joins TRBV30 and TRBJ1-4; 10 nucleotides align to TRBD1. Losses at the gene ends were 8 bases for V and 4 bases for J; bases not matched to a gene: 16. Germline CDR1 reads GTSNPN; CDR2 reads SVGIG (reference sequence). The CDR3 extends over 17 amino acids. The CDR3 DNA is TGTGCCGGTACCCTCACCGGGACAGGGGTCTATAATGAAAAACTGTTTTTT. As protein: CAGTLTGTGVYNEKLFF.

The CDR3 DNA follows: TGTGCCATCAGTCCGCTGGGAGGCCCAACGCAAGAGACCCAGTACTTC. It yields the protein CAISPLGGPTQETQYF. V gene TRBV10-3 combines with J gene TRBJ2-5; D might be TRBD2 (6 bases). Germline V lookup: CDR1 ENHRY, CDR2 SYGVKD. V lost 5 bases to trimming and J lost 2 bases, with 18 bases between them. The CDR3 runs to 16 residues.

This rearrangement joins TRBV9 to TRBJ1-4; D unclear. CDR3 length equals 13 residues. The germline V and J ends were trimmed by 3 bases and 8 bases, with 11 bases remaining between them. Germline values: CDR1 SGDLS, CDR2 YYNGEE. The CDR3 sequence is CASSGPRGEKLFF. As DNA, the CDR3 is TGTGCCAGCAGCGGGCCCCGGGGAGAAAAACTGTTTTTT.

This chain joins TRBV6-5 and TRBJ1-1; tentatively, D is TRBD1 (5 bases). Per germline, CDR1 MNHEY and CDR2 SVGAGI. V lost 5 bases to trimming and J lost 4 bases, with 14 bases between them. The CDR3 contains 14 residues. The CDR3 sequence: CASSRGGDRTEAFF. As DNA, the CDR3 is TGTGCCAGCAGTCGAGGCGGGGACCGCACTGAAGCTTTCTTT.

This chain connects TRBV5-4 to TRBJ2-1; D is perhaps TRBD2 (6 bases). Trimming took 3 bases from V and 9 from J, leaving 16 bases between them. The CDR3 covers 14 residues. The V gene's germline CDR1 is SGHNT and CDR2 YYREEE (reference sequence). DNA for the CDR3: TGTGCCAGCAGCTCGTCAACGGGAGTTACTGAGCAGTTCTTC. This sequence encodes CASSSSTGVTEQFF.

The gene calls are TRBV7-9 and TRBJ2-1; TRBD2 matches at 14 bases. This CDR3 is built from 17 residues. Trimming took 7 bases from V and 7 from J; bases not matched to a gene: 12. Germline-derived CDR1 and CDR2 are SEHNR and FQNEAQ (reference sequence). The CDR3 loop is CASTPTSGRAGMNEQFF. The CDR3 region has the DNA TGTGCCAGCACACCGACTAGCGGGAGGGCCGGTATGAATGAGCAGTTCTTC.

V usage is TRBV16 and J usage is TRBJ1-3; D is perhaps TRBD1 (6 bases). The germline V gene encodes CDR1 KGHSY and CDR2 FQNENV. V lost 5 bases to trimming and J lost 7 bases, with 9 bases between them. This CDR3 is 12 amino acids long. Written as DNA, the CDR3 is TGTGCCAGCAGCGACAGGCGGAACACCATATATTTT. It codes for CASSDRRNTIYF.

The gene calls are TRBV28 and TRBJ1-2; 7 bases are a match to TRBD1. CDR3 length: 12 amino acids. The germline V gene encodes CDR1 MDHEN and CDR2 SYDVKM. Trimming at V came to 5 bases and at J to 10 bases, leaving 7 bases not matched to a gene. The CDR3: CASSPPDRYYTF. CDR3 in DNA: TGTGCCAGCAGTCCCCCGGACAGGTACTACACCTTC.

The chain has TRBV5-1 and TRBJ2-3; 7 positions match TRBD2. The germline gives CDR1 SGHRS, CDR2 YFSETQ. This CDR3 comprises 16 residues. V dropped 1 base and J dropped 0; count of bases not matched to a gene: 5. CDR3 in amino acids: CASSLMYSGSTDTQYF. The CDR3 DNA is TGCGCCAGCAGCTTGATGTATAGCGGGAGCACAGATACGCAGTATTTT.